These T cell receptor beta chains were read from a single sample in a study of early stage breast cancer tumors. Only in-frame clones appear in the TCRdb table, and some are missing; sequencing was by immunoSEQ multiplex PCR. The table has about 51,000 clones, 78% seen once. Sample: blood. The receptor source for this set is a person aged 35 to 50 with breast cancer. Each CDR3 is given with its conserved first and last residue. A D gene is named only where the DNA matches it firmly. Clone sizes are given selectively: once, few, many, or a class where the clone is expanded.

j_call clone_size d_call v_call cdr3_nt cdr3_aa
TRBJ2-1 . TRBD2 TRBV7-2 TGTGCCAGCAGCTTAAGGCTAGCGGGACTGTCCTACAATGAGCAGTTCTTC CASSLRLAGLSYNEQFF
TRBJ2-3 . TRBD2 TRBV2 TGTGCCAGCAGTGGGGATGGGGGGGCAGATACGCAGTATTTT CASSGDGGADTQYF
TRBJ2-1 . . TRBV7-9 TGTGCCAGCAGCTTAGAAGGGATCCAGCAGTTCTTC CASSLEGIQQFF
TRBJ1-1 . . TRBV19 TGTGCCAGTAGTATGAGCCCGAACACTGAAGCTTTCTTT CASSMSPNTEAFF
TRBJ2-7 . TRBD1 TRBV7-2 TGTGCCAGCAGCCACTCACAGGGGGCTGGCTACGAGCAGTACTTC CASSHSQGAGYEQYF
TRBJ2-7 once . TRBV7-2 TGTGCCAGCACCGGGACCCCATCTCTGGCCTCCGAGCAGTACTTC CASTGTPSLASEQYF
TRBJ1-2 . TRBD1 TRBV30 TGTGCCTGGACCCGACAGGGGACAGCTTCTGACTATGGCTACACCTTC CAWTRQGTASDYGYTF
TRBJ1-1 . TRBD1 TRBV2 TGTGCCAGCAGTGAAGCCACAGGGGGGTCTGAAGCTTTCTTT CASSEATGGSEAFF
TRBJ2-1 . TRBD2 TRBV6-5 TGTGCCAGCAGTTACAGCGGGGGTTACAATGAGCAGTTCTTC CASSYSGGYNEQFF
TRBJ1-3 . . TRBV6-1 TGTGCCAGCAGGCCGACTGCGTCGGGCGGAAACACCATATATTTT CASRPTASGGNTIYF
TRBJ2-5 . TRBD2 TRBV15 TGTGCCACCAGCAGAGGGGGACTAGACGTAACCCAGTACTTC CATSRGGLDVTQYF
TRBJ2-3 . TRBD2 TRBV19 TGTGCCAGTAGTAGGACTAGCGGACCTCGCACAGATACGCAGTATTTT CASSRTSGPRTDTQYF
TRBJ2-3 . . TRBV2 TGTGCCAGCAGTGAAGAGTTGGGTACGCAGTATTTT CASSEELGTQYF
TRBJ1-1 . . TRBV9 TGTGCCAGCAGCGCGCTCGGGGGAACTGAAGCTTTCTTT CASSALGGTEAFF
TRBJ2-1 . . TRBV7-5 TGTGCCAGAAGCTTAGTTTCCCTAGGCAATAGCGGGGCCTCCTACAATGAGCAGTTCTTC CARSLVSLGNSGASYNEQFF
TRBJ2-1 . . TRBV4-1 TGCGCCAGCAGCCAAGAGGCCACGGGAGTAGGTGAGCAGTTCTTC CASSQEATGVGEQFF
TRBJ2-1 . TRBD2 TRBV27 TGTGCCAGCAGTTTATCGATTGGGGCTAGCGGGATAAACAATGAGCAGTTCTTC CASSLSIGASGINNEQFF
TRBJ1-3 . . TRBV11-2 TGTGCCAGCAGCTGGGCAGGAGGCTCTGGAAACACCATATATTTT CASSWAGGSGNTIYF
TRBJ1-3 . . TRBV7-2 TGTGCCAGCAGCTTAGCGCCAGGGCAAGGAAACACCATATATTTT CASSLAPGQGNTIYF
TRBJ1-5 . TRBD1 TRBV6-5 TGTGCCAGCAGTCGACAGGGAGTAGGCAATCAGCCCCAGCATTTT CASSRQGVGNQPQHF
TRBJ2-3 . TRBD1 TRBV10-2 TGCGCCAGCAGGGTTGACAGGGGCCGGGGCACAGATACGCAGTATTTT CASRVDRGRGTDTQYF
TRBJ2-7 . . TRBV11-3 TGTGCCAGCAGCTTTAGCGGTCCAGCCTACGAGCAGTACTTC CASSFSGPAYEQYF
TRBJ2-7 . TRBD1 TRBV19 TGTGCCAGTCTCTCGGGCCGACAGGGGGAGTTCTACGAGCAGTACTTC CASLSGRQGEFYEQYF
TRBJ1-4 . . TRBV10-3 TGTGCCATCACCCCCCGGCAGAATGAAAAACTGTTTTTT CAITPRQNEKLFF
TRBJ1-1 few . TRBV9 TGTGCCAGCAGCGTAGGTCCGAACACTGAAGCTTTCTTT CASSVGPNTEAFF
TRBJ2-3 . . TRBV5-1 TGCGCCAGCAGCTTGGGTCTCGATACGCAGTATTTT CASSLGLDTQYF
TRBJ2-7 . TRBD1 TRBV6-6 TGTGCCAGCAGTCCGGACAGGGGGCAGGGGCAGTACTTC CASSPDRGQGQYF
TRBJ1-5 . . TRBV30 TGTGCCTGGAGTGTACTTCCCGGTCAGCCCCAGCATTTT CAWSVLPGQPQHF
TRBJ2-3 . . TRBV7-9 TGTGCCAGCAGCCGGGCTGTAGGGGTTGGCGGCACAGATACGCAGTATTTT CASSRAVGVGGTDTQYF
TRBJ2-7 . TRBD2 TRBV6-5 TGTGCCAGCAGTTACAGACGGGAGGAGGACGAGCAGTACTTC CASSYRREEDEQYF